This TCR beta chain was profiled in a study of T-cell reconstitution after alpha-beta-depleted transplantation in children. Whole-study results and caveats: Where alpha-beta T cells came from about two months after transplant was reportedly several hundred expanded graft clones. Elevated TCRbeta diversity at day 60 was traced, in some patients, to surviving recipient T cells and thymic progenitors. T-cell numbers and diversity one year post-transplant derived largely from freshly generated T cells.

Preparation of the TCRbeta library was carried out with unique molecular identifiers. TCRdb re-called the PCR reads with MiXCR, one entry per CDR3 protein. The sample includes 250,000 to 400,000 distinct CDR3 sequences, 20% to 30% of them seen just once. The CDR3 is 15 amino acids. V lost 0 bases to trimming and J lost 3 bases, with 12 bases between them. The V gene's germline CDR1 is MNHEY and CDR2 SMNVEV (reference sequence). A note on this clonotype: Its cognate antigen is unknown.

This TCR was sampled from a male patient between 10 and 17 years old who had a stem cell transplant for acute lymphoblastic leukemia, so the T cells may come from the graft donor. Sequencing was performed on PBMCs, mostly from graft donor cells, taken 180 days after TCRalphabeta/CD19-depleted stem cell transplant. The chain employs TRBV27 and TRBJ2-7; D is ambiguous. The CDR3 sequence: CASSLSGSGFYEQYF. Written as DNA, the CDR3 is TGTGCCAGCAGTTTATCGGGGTCGGGTTTCTACGAGCAGTACTTC.